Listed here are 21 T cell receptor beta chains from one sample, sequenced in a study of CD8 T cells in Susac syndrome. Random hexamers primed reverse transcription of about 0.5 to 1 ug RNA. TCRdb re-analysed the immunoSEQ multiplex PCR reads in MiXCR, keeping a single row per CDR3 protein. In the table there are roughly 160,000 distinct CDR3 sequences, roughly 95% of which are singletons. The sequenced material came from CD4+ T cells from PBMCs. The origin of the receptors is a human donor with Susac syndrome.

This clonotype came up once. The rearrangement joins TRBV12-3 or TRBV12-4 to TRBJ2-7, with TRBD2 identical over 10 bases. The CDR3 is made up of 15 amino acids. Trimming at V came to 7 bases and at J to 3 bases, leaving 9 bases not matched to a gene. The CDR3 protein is CASTSLAGGFYEQYF. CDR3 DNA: TGTGCCAGCACCTCCTTAGCGGGAGGTTTCTACGAGCAGTACTTC.

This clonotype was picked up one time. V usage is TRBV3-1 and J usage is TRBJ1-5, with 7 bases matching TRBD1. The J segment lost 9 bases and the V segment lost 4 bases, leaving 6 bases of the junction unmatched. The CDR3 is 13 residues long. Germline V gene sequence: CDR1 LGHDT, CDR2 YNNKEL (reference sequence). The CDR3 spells CASSPDRFLPQHF. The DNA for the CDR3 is TGTGCCAGCAGCCCGGACAGGTTCCTGCCCCAGCATTTT.

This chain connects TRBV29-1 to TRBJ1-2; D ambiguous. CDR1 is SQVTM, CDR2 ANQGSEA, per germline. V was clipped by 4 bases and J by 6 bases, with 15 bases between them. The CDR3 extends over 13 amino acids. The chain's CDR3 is CSVAGGARDGYTF. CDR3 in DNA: TGCAGCGTTGCGGGCGGCGCGAGGGATGGCTACACCTTC.

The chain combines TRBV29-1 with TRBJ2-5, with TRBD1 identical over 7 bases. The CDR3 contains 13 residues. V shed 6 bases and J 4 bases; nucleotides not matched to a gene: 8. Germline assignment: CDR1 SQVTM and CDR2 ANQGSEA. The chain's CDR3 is CSVEQGNRETQYF. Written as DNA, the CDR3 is TGCAGCGTAGAACAGGGGAATCGAGAGACCCAGTACTTC.

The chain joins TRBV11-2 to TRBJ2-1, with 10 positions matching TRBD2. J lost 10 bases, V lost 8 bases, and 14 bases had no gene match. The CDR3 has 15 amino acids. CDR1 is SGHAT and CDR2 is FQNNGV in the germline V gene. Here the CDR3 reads CASGGSGSSGREQFF. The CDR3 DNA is TGTGCCAGCGGGGGGTCGGGGAGTAGCGGGAGGGAGCAGTTCTTC.

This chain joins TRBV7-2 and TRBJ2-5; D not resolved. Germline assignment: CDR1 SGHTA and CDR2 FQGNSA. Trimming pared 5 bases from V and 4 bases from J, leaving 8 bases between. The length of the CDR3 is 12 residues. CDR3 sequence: CASSSERETQYF. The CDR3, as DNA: TGTGCCAGCAGCAGCGAGAGAGAGACCCAGTACTTC.

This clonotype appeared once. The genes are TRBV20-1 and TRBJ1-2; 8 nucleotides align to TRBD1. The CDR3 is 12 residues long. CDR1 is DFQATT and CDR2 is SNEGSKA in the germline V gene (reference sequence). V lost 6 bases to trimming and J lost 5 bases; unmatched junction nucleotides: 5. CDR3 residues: CSASDRGYGYTF. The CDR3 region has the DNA TGCAGTGCATCCGACAGGGGATATGGCTACACCTTC.

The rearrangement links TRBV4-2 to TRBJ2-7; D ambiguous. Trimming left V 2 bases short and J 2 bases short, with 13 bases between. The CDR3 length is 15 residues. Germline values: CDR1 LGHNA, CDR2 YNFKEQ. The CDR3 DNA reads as TGTGCCAGCAGCCAACGACGGCCAGTCCCCTACGAGCAGTACGTC. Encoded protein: CASSQRRPVPYEQYV.

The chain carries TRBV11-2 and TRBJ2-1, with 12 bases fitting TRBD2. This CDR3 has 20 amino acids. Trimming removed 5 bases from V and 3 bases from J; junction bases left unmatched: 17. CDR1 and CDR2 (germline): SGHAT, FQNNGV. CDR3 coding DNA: TGTGCCAGCAGCCGCCCAAACCAAACGACTAGCGGGGGAAACTACAATGAGCAGTTCTTC. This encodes CASSRPNQTTSGGNYNEQFF.

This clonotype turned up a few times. The CDR3 here is CASRSNRGNEQFF. CDR3 coding DNA: TGTGCCAGCAGATCAAATAGGGGCAATGAGCAGTTCTTC. This rearrangement joins TRBV7-2 to TRBJ2-1, with D perhaps TRBD1 (5 bases). Germline CDR1 reads SGHTA; CDR2 reads FQGNSA. The CDR3 has 13 amino acids. Trimming left V 6 bases short and J 6 bases short, with 12 bases between.

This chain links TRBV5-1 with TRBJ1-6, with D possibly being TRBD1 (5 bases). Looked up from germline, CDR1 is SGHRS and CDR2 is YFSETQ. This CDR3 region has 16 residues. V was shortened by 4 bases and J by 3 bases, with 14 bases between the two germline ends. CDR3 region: CASSANRGLYNSPLHF. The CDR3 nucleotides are TGCGCCAGCAGCGCGAACCGGGGCCTCTATAATTCACCCCTCCACTTT.

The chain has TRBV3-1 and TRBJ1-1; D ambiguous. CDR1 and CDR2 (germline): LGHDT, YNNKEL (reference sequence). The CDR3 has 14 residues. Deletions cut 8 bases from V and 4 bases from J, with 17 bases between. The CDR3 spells CASGRGGLGTEAFF. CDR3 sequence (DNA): TGTGCCAGCGGACGTGGAGGTTTGGGCACTGAAGCTTTCTTT.

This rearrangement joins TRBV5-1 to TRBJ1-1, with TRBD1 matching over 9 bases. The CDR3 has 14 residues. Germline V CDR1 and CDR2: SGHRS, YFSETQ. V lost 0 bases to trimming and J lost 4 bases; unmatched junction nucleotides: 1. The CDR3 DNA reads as TGCGCCAGCAGCTTGGGGGACAGGGTCACTGAAGCTTTCTTT. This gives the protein CASSLGDRVTEAFF.

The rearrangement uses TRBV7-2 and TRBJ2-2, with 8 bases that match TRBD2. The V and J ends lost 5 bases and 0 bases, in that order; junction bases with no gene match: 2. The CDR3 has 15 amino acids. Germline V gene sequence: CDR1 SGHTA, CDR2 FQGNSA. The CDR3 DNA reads TGTGCCAGCAGCGTTAGCGGGGCGAACACCGGGGAGCTGTTTTTT. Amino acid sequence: CASSVSGANTGELFF.

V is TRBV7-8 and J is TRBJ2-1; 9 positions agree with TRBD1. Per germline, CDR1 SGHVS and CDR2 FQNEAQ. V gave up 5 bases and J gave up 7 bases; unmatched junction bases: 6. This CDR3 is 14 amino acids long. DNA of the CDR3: TGTGCCAGCAGCGCCGGGACAGGGTGGAATGAGCAGTTCTTC. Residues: CASSAGTGWNEQFF.

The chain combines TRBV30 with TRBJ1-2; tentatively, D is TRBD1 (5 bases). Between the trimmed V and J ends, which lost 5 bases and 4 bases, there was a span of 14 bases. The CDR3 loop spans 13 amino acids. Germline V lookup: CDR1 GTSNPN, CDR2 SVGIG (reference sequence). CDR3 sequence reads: CAWGPGLPYGYTF. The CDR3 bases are TGTGCCTGGGGCCCGGGACTACCCTATGGCTACACCTTC.

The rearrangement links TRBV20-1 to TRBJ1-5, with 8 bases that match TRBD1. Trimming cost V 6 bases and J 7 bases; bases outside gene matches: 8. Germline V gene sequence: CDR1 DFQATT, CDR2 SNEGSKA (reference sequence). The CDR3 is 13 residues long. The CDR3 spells CSAAGGGGQPQHF. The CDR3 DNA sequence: TGCAGTGCCGCAGGGGGCGGGGGACAGCCCCAGCATTTT.

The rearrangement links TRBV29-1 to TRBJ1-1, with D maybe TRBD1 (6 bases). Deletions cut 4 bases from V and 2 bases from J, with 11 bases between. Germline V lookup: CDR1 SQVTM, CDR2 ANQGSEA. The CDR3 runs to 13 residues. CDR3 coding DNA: TGCAGCGTTGCTCAACAGGGAAACACTGAAGCTTTCTTT. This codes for CSVAQQGNTEAFF.

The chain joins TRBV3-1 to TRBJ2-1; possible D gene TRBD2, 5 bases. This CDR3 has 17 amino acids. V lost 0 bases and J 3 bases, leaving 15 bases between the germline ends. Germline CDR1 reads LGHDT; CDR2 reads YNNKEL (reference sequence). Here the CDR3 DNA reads TGTGCCAGCAGCCAAGACGTGGGGTCAGGACTCTACAATGAGCAGTTCTTC. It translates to CASSQDVGSGLYNEQFF.

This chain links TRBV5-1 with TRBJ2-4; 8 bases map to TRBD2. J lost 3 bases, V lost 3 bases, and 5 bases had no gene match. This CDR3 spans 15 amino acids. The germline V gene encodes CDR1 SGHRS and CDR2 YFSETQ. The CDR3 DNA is TGCGCCAGCAGCTGGGGACTAGAGGGCAAAAACATTCAGTACTTC. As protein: CASSWGLEGKNIQYF.

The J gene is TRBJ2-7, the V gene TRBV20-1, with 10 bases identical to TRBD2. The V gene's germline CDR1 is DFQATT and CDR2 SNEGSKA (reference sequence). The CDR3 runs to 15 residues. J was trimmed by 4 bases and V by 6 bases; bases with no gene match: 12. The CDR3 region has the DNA TGCAGTGCGCCCCAGGGGGCTAGCGGGAGTTACGAGCAGTACTTC. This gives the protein CSAPQGASGSYEQYF.